This record covers a single T cell receptor beta chain. After removal of 6 bases from V and 5 bases from J, the junction contained 8 bases not matched to a gene. The CDR3 sequence is 15 residues long. CDR1 and CDR2 from the germline V gene are MNHNS and SASEGT. This entry belongs to a study of CD8 T cells in Susac syndrome. Study summary: Patients with Susac syndrome, at blood draw, were therapy-naive, on corticosteroids, or on intravenous immunoglobulin alone.

Recently defined diagnostic criteria for definite or probable disease were fulfilled by Susac syndrome patients. RNA amounts of about 0.45 to 1 ug underwent reverse transcription with random hexamers. The authors amplified TCR beta CDR3 across 54 Vbeta and 13 Jbeta using immunoSEQ multiplex PCR. TCRdb recomputed calls from the immunoSEQ multiplex PCR reads with MiXCR, one row per CDR3 protein. The table includes roughly 200,000 distinct CDR3 sequences, 90% to 95% detected once. Input material: CD4+ T cells from PBMCs. This chain joins TRBV6-1 and TRBJ1-5, with TRBD1 matching over 9 bases. The sequence derives from a human donor with Susac syndrome. The CDR3 region has the DNA TGTGCCAGCAGAATCGGACAGGGGATGGATCAGCCCCAGCATTTT. Protein: CASRIGQGMDQPQHF.